Listed here are 25 T cell receptor beta chains from one sample, sequenced in a study of blood T cells in healthy people across ages. A second PCR of about 7 to 12 cycles used a sample-barcoded 5' primer and a J-beta primer mix. Using its own MiXCR run on the 5' RACE reads, TCRdb lists one record per CDR3 protein. Among 1,500,000 or so distinct CDR3 sequences, under 55% were seen once, and the ten largest hold more than 4%. The sequenced material came from blood. The receptors were gathered from a woman younger than 35 in good health.

The CDR3 nucleotides read TGTGCCAGCAGCTTAGCTACCTTCGGCGAAAAACTGTTTTTT. Residues: CASSLATFGEKLFF. V and J are TRBV7-9 and TRBJ1-4, with no clear D. The CDR3 has 14 amino acids. Germline CDR1 SEHNR, CDR2 FQNEAQ (reference sequence). V lost 0 bases and J 8 bases, leaving 10 bases between the germline ends.

This clonotype was counted only a few times. The CDR3 sequence: CASAHRLVNEQFF. As DNA, the CDR3 is TGTGCCAGCGCCCACAGATTAGTAAATGAGCAGTTCTTC. This rearrangement joins TRBV6-1 to TRBJ2-1; D is unclear. This CDR3 comprises 13 residues. V gave up 8 bases and J gave up 7 bases, with 15 bases separating them. Looked up from germline, CDR1 is MNHNS and CDR2 is SASEGT.

The chain couples TRBV12-3 or TRBV12-4 to TRBJ2-5; D could derive from TRBD1 or TRBD2 (6 bases each). Matching the DNA end better, TRBJ2-4 makes the J call doubtful. CDR3 size: 17 residues. The CDR3: CASSLGGQFLSGNIQYF. The DNA of the CDR3 is TGTGCCAGCAGCCTAGGGGGACAATTCCTTAGCGGAAACATTCAGTACTTC.

The CDR3 DNA follows: TGTGCCAGCAGTTCGGGACAGGGAGTGTTATACGAGCAGTACTTC. Encoded protein: CASSSGQGVLYEQYF. This chain links TRBV27 with TRBJ2-7; 9 bases are a match to TRBD1. The germline CDR1 and CDR2 sequences are MNHEY and SMNVEV (reference sequence). The CDR3 contains 15 residues. Trimming took 4 bases from V and 4 from J; bases not matched to a gene: 8.

V and J are TRBV4-3 and TRBJ1-1, with a tentative D call TRBD1 (5 bases). CDR1 LGHNA and CDR2 YSLEER come from the germline V gene. The CDR3 is made up of 14 amino acids. Trimming took off 0 bases at V and 6 bases at J, with 11 bases between the two ends. The CDR3 DNA sequence: TGCGCCAGCAGCCAAGATCATCGGGGCCCTGAAGCTTTCTTT. Translation: CASSQDHRGPEAFF.

V is TRBV20-1 and J is TRBJ1-2; D unclear. The CDR3 runs to 13 residues. V gave up 3 bases and J gave up 4 bases, with 12 bases separating them. The germline gives CDR1 DFQATT, CDR2 SNEGSKA (reference sequence). The CDR3 sequence: CSARTGPFYGYTF. CDR3 coding DNA: TGCAGTGCTAGGACTGGACCGTTCTATGGCTACACCTTC.

On this clonotype: Sequence at one end of the junction differs from germline and may be a read error. The chain recombines TRBV7-2 with TRBJ2-7; the match to TRBD1 covers 9 bases. This CDR3 is built from 16 residues. Germline CDR1 reads SGHTA; CDR2 reads FQGNSA. The CDR3 loop reads CANSLLGTGYAYEQYF. CDR3 nucleotide sequence: TGTGCCAACAGCCTTCTGGGGACAGGGTATGCCTACGAGCAGTACTTC.

About this clonotype itself: A much bigger clone sits one base away, suggesting this may be a read error. This chain links TRBV7-2 with TRBJ2-7; D remains ambiguous. V shed 7 bases and J shed 3 bases, with 10 bases lying between them. This CDR3 is built from 12 residues. In germline, CDR1 is SGHTA, CDR2 FQGNSA. CDR3 bases: TGTGCCAGCATCTGGGATAACTACGAGCAGTACTTC. Its protein product is CASIWDNYEQYF. Full variable domain (remainder filled in from reference TRBV7-2 and TRBJ2-7): GAGVSQSPSNKVTEKGKDVELRCDPISGHTALYWYRQSLGQGLEFLIYFQGNSAPDKSGLPSDRFSAERTGGSVSTLTIQRTQQEDSAVYLCASIWDNYEQYFGPGTRLTVT.

This chain connects TRBV12-3 or TRBV12-4 to TRBJ1-2; no definite D call. This CDR3 comprises 14 residues. V gave up 1 base and J gave up 4 bases, with 10 bases separating them. This CDR3 is CASSLVPEGYGYTF. The CDR3, as DNA: TGTGCCAGCAGTTTAGTCCCCGAGGGCTATGGCTACACCTTC.

CDR3 sequence: CASSRLTGSNSPLHF. The CDR3 DNA follows: TGTGCCAGCAGCCGTTTGACAGGAAGTAATTCACCCCTCCACTTT. The chain has TRBV3-1 and TRBJ1-6, with a possible D match to TRBD1 (6 bases). CDR1 and CDR2 from the germline V gene are LGHDT and YNNKEL (reference sequence). V shed 4 bases and J shed 6 bases, with 13 bases lying between them. This CDR3 region has 15 residues.

This clonotype has a count of ten or more. V is TRBV29-1 and J is TRBJ1-5, with no clear D. The CDR3 totals 12 residues. Trimming removed 4 bases at V and 3 bases at J, with 7 bases between. Germline CDR1 SQVTM, CDR2 ANQGSEA. The CDR3 region is CSVAGYNQPQHF. The CDR3 DNA reads TGCAGCGTTGCCGGTTACAATCAGCCCCAGCATTTT.

The V gene is TRBV25-1, the J gene TRBJ1-4, with D possibly TRBD1 on 6 matching bases. Trimming pared 6 bases from V and 5 bases from J, leaving 22 bases between. Germline V gives CDR1 MGHDK, CDR2 SYGVNS. The CDR3 totals 17 residues. CDR3: CASSRGGAGPQNEKLFF. The CDR3 DNA follows: TGTGCCAGCAGCCGAGGGGGGGCCGGCCCCCAAAATGAAAAACTGTTTTTT.

This clonotype was seen a few times. This chain links TRBV9 with TRBJ2-1, with TRBD1 identical over 8 bases. V lost 4 bases to trimming and J lost 6 bases; unmatched junction nucleotides: 9. The germline gives CDR1 SGDLS, CDR2 YYNGEE. The CDR3 spans 15 residues. As DNA, the CDR3 is TGTGCCAGCAGCCTCCGGGACAGGCATCTCAATGAGCAGTTCTTC. This translates into CASSLRDRHLNEQFF.

Remarks on this clonotype: The junction differs from germline at one of its ends, possibly a read error. The rearrangement links TRBV29-1 to TRBJ2-1; a weak D match, TRBD2 (6 bases). CDR3 length equals 14 residues. CDR1 and CDR2 (germline): SQVTM, ANQGSEA. CDR3 sequence: CSVLAGYSYNEQFF. The CDR3 DNA reads as TGCAGCGTCCTGGCGGGGTACTCCTACAATGAGCAGTTTTTC.

The J gene is TRBJ1-6, the V gene TRBV4-1; the D gene is possibly TRBD1 (5 bases). Germline V gene data show CDR1 as MGHRA and CDR2 as YSYEKL. This CDR3 has 16 residues. V lost 0 bases, J lost 9 bases, and 15 bases lay in between. The CDR3 is CASSQDPPRDFSPLHF. CDR3 sequence (DNA): TGCGCCAGCAGCCAAGATCCCCCCAGGGACTTTTCACCCCTCCACTTT.

This clonotype appeared a few times. The chain combines TRBV6-5 with TRBJ2-7; 11 positions agree with TRBD1. The CDR3 extends over 16 amino acids. V lost 5 bases, J lost 2 bases, and 8 bases stayed unmatched. The germline V gene has CDR1 MNHEY and CDR2 SVGAGI. The CDR3 is CASSRTGTGGTYEQYF. The DNA of the CDR3 is TGTGCCAGCAGTCGAACCGGGACAGGGGGAACCTACGAGCAGTACTTC.

The chain recombines TRBV19 with TRBJ2-1, with a tentative D call TRBD2 (6 bases). The CDR3 length is 13 residues. Germline lookup yields CDR1 LNHDA and CDR2 SQIVND (reference sequence). Trimming took 3 bases from V and 10 from J, leaving 13 bases between them. CDR3 region: CASSIHGGQEQFF. As DNA, the CDR3 is TGTGCCAGTAGTATTCACGGGGGTCAGGAGCAGTTCTTC.

This clonotype has a handful of counts. V gene TRBV20-1 combines with J gene TRBJ1-2; D remains unclear. The length of the CDR3 is 11 residues. Between the trimmed V and J ends, which lost 3 bases and 8 bases, there was a span of 10 bases. Germline V CDR1 and CDR2: DFQATT, SNEGSKA (reference sequence). This CDR3 is CSARVNLGYTF. CDR3 DNA: TGCAGTGCTAGGGTAAATTTAGGCTACACCTTC.

The V and J genes are TRBV12-3 or TRBV12-4 and TRBJ2-2; 8 bases are a match to TRBD1. Losses at the gene ends were 4 bases for V and 4 bases for J; bases not matched to a gene: 17. The CDR3 is made up of 19 amino acids. This CDR3 reads CASSWRTGPLNIGTGELFF. The CDR3 DNA reads as TGTGCCAGCAGTTGGAGGACAGGGCCATTAAACATTGGCACCGGGGAGCTGTTTTTT.

V and J are TRBV28 and TRBJ2-1, with TRBD1 identical over 11 bases. The CDR3 runs 15 residues. Per the germline V gene, CDR1 is MDHEN and CDR2 is SYDVKM. V dropped 5 bases and J dropped 9; count of bases not matched to a gene: 9. The CDR3 DNA is TGTGCCAGCAGTCTCCGGGACAGGGGGATCGGTGAGCAGTTCTTC. Residues: CASSLRDRGIGEQFF.

The rearrangement links TRBV9 to TRBJ1-4; TRBD1 agrees at 8 bases. The trim removed 5 bases at V and 13 bases at J, leaving 16 bases unmatched. CDR1 and CDR2 (germline): SGDLS, YYNGEE. This CDR3 has 15 residues. CDR3 bases: TGTGCCAGCAGTGCGGACAGGGCACCTACGGCGAGACTGTTTTTT. This sequence encodes CASSADRAPTARLFF.

The CDR3 loop reads CASSPAAQGAHEQYF. For the CDR3, the DNA is TGTGCCAGCAGCCCGGCTGCCCAGGGGGCTCACGAGCAGTACTTC. V and J are TRBV6-5 and TRBJ2-7, with 8 bases identical to TRBD1. CDR1 and CDR2 from the germline V gene are MNHEY and SVGAGI. The length of the CDR3 is 15 residues. With 6 bases clipped from V and 5 bases from J, the junction kept 12 bases outside the gene matches.

The chain uses TRBV20-1 and TRBJ2-3; possible D gene TRBD2, 6 bases. The CDR3 sequence is 15 residues long. The germline V gene encodes CDR1 DFQATT and CDR2 SNEGSKA (reference sequence). V was shortened by 4 bases and J by 2 bases, with 16 bases between the two germline ends. In DNA form, the CDR3 reads TGCAGTGCTAAAGTCAGGGCGGGGAACACAGATACGCAGTATTTT. Amino acids: CSAKVRAGNTDTQYF.

This clonotype has just a few counts. V and J are TRBV29-1 and TRBJ2-1; D not certain. Between the trimmed V and J ends, which lost 3 bases and 2 bases, there was a span of 11 bases. CDR3 length: 14 amino acids. The germline CDR1 and CDR2 sequences are SQVTM and ANQGSEA. CDR3 nucleotides: TGCAGCGTTGATAGGTCGGAGACCTACAATGAGCAGTTCTTC. Its translation is CSVDRSETYNEQFF.

This chain joins TRBV10-3 and TRBJ2-3; TRBD2 is a possible D gene (5 bases). The CDR3 length is 13 residues. The V end was cut by 10 bases, the J end by 2 bases, with 13 bases between. Germline V gives CDR1 ENHRY, CDR2 SYGVKD. The chain's CDR3 is CATEERNTDTQYF. Here the CDR3 DNA reads TGTGCCACGGAAGAGCGGAACACAGATACGCAGTATTTT.